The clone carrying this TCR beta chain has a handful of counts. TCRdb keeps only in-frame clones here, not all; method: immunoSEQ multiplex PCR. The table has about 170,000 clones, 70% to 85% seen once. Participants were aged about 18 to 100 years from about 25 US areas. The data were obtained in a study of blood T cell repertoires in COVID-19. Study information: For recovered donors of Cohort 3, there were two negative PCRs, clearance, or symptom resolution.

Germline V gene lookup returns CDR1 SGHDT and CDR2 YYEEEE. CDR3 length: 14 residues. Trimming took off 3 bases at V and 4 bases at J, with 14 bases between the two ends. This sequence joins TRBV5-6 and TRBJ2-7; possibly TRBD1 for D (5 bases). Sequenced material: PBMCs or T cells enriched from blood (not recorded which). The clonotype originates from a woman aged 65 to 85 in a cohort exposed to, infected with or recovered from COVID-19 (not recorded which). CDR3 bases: TGTGCCAGCAGCTGGACATCCTCGTTGTACGAGCAGTACTTC. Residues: CASSWTSSLYEQYF.